These 31 T cell receptor beta chains share one sample of origin, sequenced in a study of blood T cell repertoires in COVID-19. This table comes from immunoSEQ multiplex PCR, and its TCRdb copy is limited to in-frame clones, with some not included. The sample lists some 98,000 clones, roughly 82% occurring once. The specimen sequenced was peripheral blood. The receptors were gathered from a man between 65 and 85 years old with active or convalescent COVID-19.

The V gene is TRBV5-1, the J gene TRBJ2-6, with unresolved D. Trimming pared 4 bases from V and 4 bases from J, leaving 9 bases between. The CDR3 extends over 14 amino acids. CDR1 and CDR2 (germline): SGHRS, YFSETQ. The CDR3 protein is CASSAFAGANVLTF. DNA for the CDR3: TGCGCCAGCAGCGCCTTCGCGGGGGCCAACGTCCTGACTTTC.

The rearrangement links TRBV7-6 to TRBJ2-3; 8 bases fit TRBD2. The CDR3 totals 16 residues. V shed 5 bases, J shed 0 bases, and the junction held 7 bases outside the gene matches. Germline V lookup: CDR1 SGHVS, CDR2 FNYEAQ. CDR3 protein: CASSPRTSGSTDTQYF. The CDR3 nucleotides are TGTGCCAGCAGCCCCCGTACTAGCGGCAGCACAGATACGCAGTATTTT.

The chain has TRBV25-1 and TRBJ1-2; D not resolved. The germline gives CDR1 MGHDK, CDR2 SYGVNS. Trimming removed 3 bases at V and 2 bases at J, with 7 bases between. CDR3 length: 13 residues. The CDR3 DNA follows: TGTGCCAGCAGTGATCCGGGGAACTATGGCTACACCTTC. Translating gives CASSDPGNYGYTF.

This chain joins TRBV7-3 and TRBJ2-5; 9 nucleotides align to TRBD2. V shed 1 base, J shed 6 bases, and the junction held 6 bases outside the gene matches. The CDR3 runs to 15 residues. Germline CDR1 and CDR2: SGHTA and FQGTGA. Here the CDR3 DNA reads TGTGCCAGCAGCTTAAGCGGCGGGGGGGCACAGACCCAGTACTTC. Protein sequence: CASSLSGGGAQTQYF.

The chain is built from TRBV5-1 and TRBJ2-7, with 7 bases fitting TRBD2. The CDR3 runs to 15 residues. V was pared by 2 bases and J by 1 base, with 6 bases of the junction left unmatched. Germline-derived CDR1 and CDR2 are SGHRS and YFSETQ. CDR3 in amino acids: CASSFGPAGSYEQYF. CDR3 coding DNA: TGCGCCAGCAGCTTCGGACCAGCGGGATCCTACGAGCAGTACTTC.

V gene TRBV19 combines with J gene TRBJ2-7, with 11 positions matching TRBD1. CDR3 length: 14 amino acids. Germline V lookup: CDR1 LNHDA, CDR2 SQIVND (reference sequence). Trimming at V came to 5 bases and at J to 6 bases, leaving 6 bases not matched to a gene. This CDR3 is CASSPGTGGREQYF. The CDR3 DNA is TGTGCCAGTAGTCCCGGGACAGGGGGGCGCGAGCAGTACTTC.

The chain has TRBV5-1 and TRBJ1-2, with TRBD1 matching over 10 bases. CDR1 and CDR2 from the germline V gene are SGHRS and YFSETQ. J gave up 5 bases and V 4 bases, and 14 bases lay outside the gene matches. CDR3 length: 17 amino acids. The CDR3 nucleotides read TGCGCCAGCAGCACTGCGGAACTAGGACAGGGGGTGTATGGCTACACCTTC. Translation gives CASSTAELGQGVYGYTF.

The gene calls are TRBV5-5 and TRBJ2-5, with 11 nucleotides matching TRBD2. The CDR3 consists of 15 residues. The germline V gene has CDR1 SGHKS and CDR2 YYEKEE (reference sequence). V shed 4 bases, J shed 5 bases, and the junction held 7 bases outside the gene matches. CDR3 sequence reads: CASSLSGGAGETQYF. The CDR3 DNA reads as TGTGCCAGCAGCCTTAGCGGGGGGGCCGGTGAGACCCAGTACTTC.

This chain links TRBV12-3 or TRBV12-4 with TRBJ1-6, with D tentatively TRBD1 (5 bases). This CDR3 contains 13 residues. Trimming cost V 6 bases and J 10 bases, with 13 bases left between them. The CDR3 reads CASRGLLGSPLHF. The CDR3 nucleotides read TGTGCCAGCAGGGGACTCCTCGGCTCACCCCTCCACTTT.

The chain couples TRBV2 to TRBJ2-7; TRBD1 aligns across 7 bases. From germline, CDR1 is SNHLY and CDR2 FYNNEI. The CDR3 runs to 13 residues. V lost 7 bases and J lost 6; bases outside the gene matches: 9. This CDR3 is CASIRGQEREQYF. The CDR3 nucleotides read TGTGCCAGCATTCGAGGACAGGAGCGCGAGCAGTACTTC. The full variable domain, with the rest looked up from reference TRBV2 and TRBJ2-7, is EPEVTQTPSHQVTQMGQEVILRCVPISNHLYFYWYRQILGQKVEFLVSFYNNEISEKSEIFDDQFSVERPDGSNFTLKIRSTKLEDSAMYFCASIRGQEREQYFGPGTRLTVT.

This clone showed up just once. V gene TRBV2 combines with J gene TRBJ1-1, with a weak D call TRBD1 (6 bases). V was pared by 2 bases and J by 6 bases, with 16 bases between. The germline gives CDR1 SNHLY, CDR2 FYNNEI. CDR3 length: 15 amino acids. The CDR3 spells CASSERGTQGPEAFF. In DNA form, the CDR3 reads TGTGCCAGCAGTGAAAGGGGGACCCAGGGACCTGAAGCTTTCTTT.

The chain combines TRBV3-1 (or the pseudogene TRBV3-2) with TRBJ2-1; possibly TRBD2 for D (6 bases). From germline, CDR1 is LGHDT and CDR2 YNNKEL (reference sequence). V lost 8 bases, J lost 10 bases, and 18 bases lay in between. The CDR3 length is 13 residues. CDR3 region: CASAPDWGVEQFF. Here the CDR3 DNA reads TGTGCCAGCGCACCCGATTGGGGGGTAGAGCAGTTCTTC.

The chain uses TRBV19 and TRBJ2-7, with TRBD1 identical over 7 bases. The germline V gene encodes CDR1 LNHDA and CDR2 SQIVND (reference sequence). The CDR3 contains 13 residues. V dropped 11 bases and J dropped 2; count of bases not matched to a gene: 9. The CDR3 DNA reads as TGTGCCCTACCCGGGACAGAGCCCTACGAGCAGTACTTC. Its translation: CALPGTEPYEQYF.

The V and J genes are TRBV30 and TRBJ1-6; TRBD1 agrees at 8 bases. The V segment lost 3 bases and the J segment 9 bases; nucleotides outside the gene matches: 7. This CDR3 is built from 14 residues. CDR1 and CDR2 from the germline V gene are GTSNPN and SVGIG (reference sequence). This CDR3 reads CAWRTQGAGSPLHF. The CDR3 DNA reads TGTGCCTGGAGGACCCAGGGGGCAGGTTCACCCCTCCACTTT.

V is TRBV3-1 (or the pseudogene TRBV3-2) and J is TRBJ2-2; TRBD2 matches at 9 bases. Germline CDR1 LGHDT, CDR2 YNNKEL (reference sequence). With V trimmed by 5 bases and J by 6 bases, 10 bases remained unmatched. The CDR3 has 16 residues. The CDR3 protein is CASSKSSGGMAGELFF. The CDR3 coding sequence is TGTGCCAGCAGCAAAAGTAGCGGGGGCATGGCCGGGGAGCTGTTTTTT.

This clone showed up just a few times. The V gene is TRBV12-3 or TRBV12-4, the J gene TRBJ2-1, with D possibly being TRBD1 (6 bases). Deletions cut 3 bases from V and 8 bases from J, with 8 bases between. The CDR3 runs to 12 residues. DNA for the CDR3: TGTGCCAGCAGTTTCAGGGGTCATGAGCAGTTCTTC. Amino acids: CASSFRGHEQFF.

The chain joins TRBV10-3 to TRBJ2-1, with 9 bases that match TRBD2. The CDR3 sequence is 12 residues long. V lost 5 bases to trimming and J lost 12 bases; unmatched junction nucleotides: 5. Germline-derived CDR1 and CDR2 are ENHRY and SYGVKD. The DNA for the CDR3 is TGTGCCATCAGTCAAGCGGGGGGTCCGCAGTTCTTC. This codes for CAISQAGGPQFF.

The gene calls are TRBV2 and TRBJ1-2; tentatively, D is TRBD1 (5 bases). V gave up 10 bases and J gave up 2 bases, with 8 bases separating them. Germline V gene sequence: CDR1 SNHLY, CDR2 FYNNEI. This CDR3 is built from 11 residues. CDR3 sequence: CATAGNYGYTF. The CDR3 DNA is TGTGCCACAGCAGGGAACTATGGCTACACCTTC.

This clone was observed a few times. The chain employs TRBV11-3 and TRBJ2-7, with 9 positions matching TRBD1. V trimming: 1 base; J trimming: 4 bases; junction bases outside the gene matches: 5. The CDR3 has 15 amino acids. CDR1 and CDR2 from the germline V gene are SGHNT and YENEEA. The chain's CDR3 is CASSLGTGESYEQYF. As DNA, the CDR3 is TGTGCCAGCAGCTTAGGGACAGGGGAGTCTTACGAGCAGTACTTC.

Relative to its sample, this clone is medium-sized (0.01 to 0.1%). The CDR3 coding sequence is TGCGCCAGCAGCCTCCATGGACAGGGTAACACTGAAGCTTTCTTT. Translated, it gives CASSLHGQGNTEAFF. The chain recombines TRBV4-1 with TRBJ1-1; 8 nucleotides match TRBD1. Germline V gene lookup returns CDR1 MGHRA and CDR2 YSYEKL. The CDR3 extends over 15 amino acids. V was clipped by 4 bases and J by 2 bases; unmatched bases: 6.

This sequence joins TRBV19 and TRBJ2-5; weak D call: TRBD2 (6 bases). The V end was cut by 4 bases, the J end by 6 bases, with 12 bases between. The V gene's germline CDR1 is LNHDA and CDR2 SQIVND (reference sequence). The CDR3 has 13 amino acids. CDR3 nucleotides: TGTGCCAGTAGTACGGGACTCCGGCAGACCCAGTACTTC. Translation: CASSTGLRQTQYF.

This chain uses TRBV12-1 with TRBJ1-4; the tabulated D call, TRBD1, remains unverified against the DNA. TRBV12-1 is annotated as a pseudogene. This CDR3 is 14 amino acids long. DNA of the CDR3: TGTGCCAGCCCCGGACAGGGGAGACGAGAAAAACTGTTTTTT. Protein: CASPGQGRREKLFF.

CDR3 nucleotides: TGTGCCAGCAGTCGGGGACAGGGGGGGCAAGAGACCCAGTACTTC. Protein: CASSRGQGGQETQYF. The V and J genes are TRBV6-5 and TRBJ2-5; 11 nucleotides agree with TRBD1. Germline CDR1 and CDR2: MNHEY and SVGAGI. The CDR3 contains 15 residues. V lost 5 bases and J lost 2; bases outside the gene matches: 4.

The chain uses TRBV30 and TRBJ1-6, with 7 nucleotides matching TRBD1. CDR1 and CDR2 (germline): GTSNPN, SVGIG (reference sequence). The CDR3 extends over 14 amino acids. J gave up 7 bases and V 0 bases, and 3 bases lay outside the gene matches. This CDR3 is CAWSVQGGNSPLHF. Here the CDR3 DNA reads TGTGCCTGGAGTGTCCAGGGGGGAAATTCACCCCTCCACTTT.

The chain uses TRBV6-6 and TRBJ2-1; D might be TRBD1 (6 bases). The CDR3 is 13 amino acids. V was cut by 7 bases and J by 6 bases, with 13 bases left in between. The germline gives CDR1 MNHNY, CDR2 SVGAGI (reference sequence). This CDR3 is CASTGRTANEQFF. DNA of the CDR3: TGTGCCAGCACCGGACGGACAGCCAATGAGCAGTTCTTC.

CDR3 residues: CASSRQERDTEAFF. The CDR3 coding sequence is TGTGCCAGCAGCCGTCAAGAGAGGGACACTGAAGCTTTCTTT. This chain joins TRBV16 and TRBJ1-1, with no clear D. The CDR3 runs to 14 residues. Germline CDR1 reads KGHSY; CDR2 reads FQNENV. V lost 4 bases to trimming and J lost 3 bases, with 12 bases between them.

This clone is a singleton in its sample. V usage is TRBV14 and J usage is TRBJ2-7; D perhaps matches TRBD2 (6 bases). Trimming shortened V by 5 bases and J by 0 bases, and 11 bases separated the two germline ends. The CDR3 is made up of 14 amino acids. Looked up from germline, CDR1 is SGHDN and CDR2 is FVKESK. The CDR3 region is CASSRLVGSYEQYF. The CDR3 DNA is TGTGCCAGCAGCAGACTAGTGGGCTCCTACGAGCAGTACTTC.

The chain joins TRBV2 to TRBJ2-5; D is uncertain. Looked up from germline, CDR1 is SNHLY and CDR2 is FYNNEI. Trimming left V 0 bases short and J 4 bases short, with 3 bases between. This CDR3 region has 12 residues. CDR3 in DNA: TGTGCCAGCAGTGAAGCGCGAGAGACCCAGTACTTC. Translating gives CASSEARETQYF.

The V call is TRBV2, the J call TRBJ1-4; 10 nucleotides align to TRBD1. The CDR3 runs to 15 residues. Per the germline V gene, CDR1 is SNHLY and CDR2 is FYNNEI. After removal of 0 bases from V and 8 bases from J, the junction contained 3 bases not matched to a gene. The CDR3 region has the DNA TGTGCCAGCAGTGAAGCCGACAGGGGGCGAGAAAAACTGTTTTTT. Translated: CASSEADRGREKLFF.

The chain has TRBV7-2 and TRBJ2-5; TRBD2 matches at 10 bases. Looked up from germline, CDR1 is SGHTA and CDR2 is FQGNSA. The J segment lost 2 bases and the V segment lost 5 bases, leaving 8 bases of the junction unmatched. This CDR3 has 16 amino acids. The CDR3 spells CASSPWAAGGQETQYF. The CDR3 DNA reads as TGTGCCAGCAGCCCCTGGGCAGCGGGGGGGCAAGAGACCCAGTACTTC.

This clone turned up a few times. The chain links TRBV6-1 to TRBJ1-6; D unresolved. The germline gives CDR1 MNHNS, CDR2 SASEGT. This CDR3 spans 18 amino acids. With 1 base removed from V and 0 bases from J, the gap between germline ends came to 13 bases. The CDR3 protein is CASSEGPTLSSYNSPLHF. CDR3 nucleotide sequence: TGTGCCAGCAGTGAAGGTCCAACCCTTAGCTCCTATAATTCACCCCTCCACTTT.